The next 8 T cell receptor beta chains were all read from a single sample in a study of blood T cell repertoires in COVID-19. Data came from immunoSEQ multiplex PCR; TCRdb stores just in-frame clones and leaves some out. Of 100,000 to 150,000 clones listed, approximately 84% are singletons. Sequenced sample: peripheral blood. The receptors originated from a woman in her 30s who had recovered from COVID-19.

The genes are TRBV3-1 (or the pseudogene TRBV3-2) and TRBJ1-2; TRBD1 is a possible D gene (5 bases). Looked up from germline, CDR1 is LGHDT and CDR2 is YNNKEL (reference sequence). V lost 6 bases to trimming and J lost 5 bases, with 28 bases between them. The CDR3 totals 18 residues. DNA for the CDR3: TGTGCCAGCAGTCGCAGGGTCCTACTTCAATCCGGGTTATATGGCTACACCTTC. This translates into CASSRRVLLQSGLYGYTF.

The rearrangement uses TRBV2 and TRBJ1-2, with TRBD1 as a possible D gene (5 bases). Deletions cut 4 bases from V and 3 bases from J, with 12 bases between. The CDR3 consists of 14 residues. Looked up from germline, CDR1 is SNHLY and CDR2 is FYNNEI. CDR3 DNA: TGTGCCAGCAGTGGGGACCGGGGGTACTATGGCTACACCTTC. The encoded protein is CASSGDRGYYGYTF. Using reference TRBV2 and TRBJ1-2 for the parts outside the CDR3, the full variable domain is EPEVTQTPSHQVTQMGQEVILRCVPISNHLYFYWYRQILGQKVEFLVSFYNNEISEKSEIFDDQFSVERPDGSNFTLKIRSTKLEDSAMYFCASSGDRGYYGYTFGSGTRLTVV.

V is TRBV7-6 and J is TRBJ2-1; 9 nucleotides match TRBD1. The CDR3 runs 16 residues. Germline trimming cut 0 bases from V and 6 bases from J; bases unmatched to any gene: 6. Germline values: CDR1 SGHVS, CDR2 FNYEAQ. Here the CDR3 DNA reads TGTGCCAGCAGCTTAGCGAATGGACAGGGGCGCAATGAGCAGTTCTTC. Translation: CASSLANGQGRNEQFF.

The chain uses TRBV18 and TRBJ1-3; unclear D gene. V dropped 6 bases and J dropped 2 bases, with 8 bases sitting between them. The V gene's germline CDR1 is KGHSH and CDR2 LQKENI. This CDR3 has 13 amino acids. The CDR3 spells CASSSRAGNTIYF. The DNA of the CDR3 is TGTGCCAGCTCGTCAAGAGCTGGAAACACCATATATTTT. Variable domain in full (rest from reference TRBV18 and TRBJ1-3): NAGVMQNPRHLVRRRGQEARLRCSPMKGHSHVYWYRQLPEEGLKFMVYLQKENIIDESGMPKERFSAEFPKEGPSILRIQQVVRGDSAAYFCASSSRAGNTIYFGEGSWLTVV.

J is TRBJ2-5 and V is TRBV4-2; 13 nucleotides align to TRBD2. Germline loops: CDR1 LGHNA, CDR2 YNFKEQ. The junction had 3 bases not matched to a gene; V was cut back by 4 bases and J by 1 base. This CDR3 has 16 amino acids. CDR3 in DNA: TGTGCCAGCAGCCCCCGGACTAGCGGGAGCCAAGAGACCCAGTACTTC. This translates into CASSPRTSGSQETQYF.

The chain employs TRBV3-1 (or the pseudogene TRBV3-2) and TRBJ1-6, with D perhaps matching TRBD1 (5 bases). The CDR3 is 14 amino acids. The germline V and J ends were trimmed by 1 base and 18 bases, with 19 bases remaining between them. Germline values: CDR1 LGHDT, CDR2 YNNKEL (reference sequence). The CDR3 loop reads CASSQGSGSIIHHF. The DNA for the CDR3 is TGTGCCAGCAGCCAAGGTTCAGGGTCTATAATTCACCACTTT.

The gene calls are TRBV11-2 and TRBJ1-5; D might be TRBD1 (5 bases). Trimming took off 1 base at V and 2 bases at J, with 6 bases between the two ends. This CDR3 is 14 amino acids long. CDR1 and CDR2 from the germline V gene are SGHAT and FQNNGV. DNA of the CDR3: TGTGCCAGCAGCTTAGGGGGGGGCAATCAGCCCCAGCATTTT. Residues: CASSLGGGNQPQHF.

The sample holds a few counts of this clone. As DNA, the CDR3 is TGTGCCAGCAGCCTCAAGGACAGCTTGGGACACTATGGCTACACCTTC. Amino acids: CASSLKDSLGHYGYTF. The chain links TRBV3-1 (or the pseudogene TRBV3-2) to TRBJ1-2; TRBD1 is a possible D gene (6 bases). The germline CDR1 and CDR2 sequences are LGHDT and YNNKEL (reference sequence). Trimming left V 4 bases short and J 3 bases short, with 18 bases between. The CDR3 has 16 amino acids.